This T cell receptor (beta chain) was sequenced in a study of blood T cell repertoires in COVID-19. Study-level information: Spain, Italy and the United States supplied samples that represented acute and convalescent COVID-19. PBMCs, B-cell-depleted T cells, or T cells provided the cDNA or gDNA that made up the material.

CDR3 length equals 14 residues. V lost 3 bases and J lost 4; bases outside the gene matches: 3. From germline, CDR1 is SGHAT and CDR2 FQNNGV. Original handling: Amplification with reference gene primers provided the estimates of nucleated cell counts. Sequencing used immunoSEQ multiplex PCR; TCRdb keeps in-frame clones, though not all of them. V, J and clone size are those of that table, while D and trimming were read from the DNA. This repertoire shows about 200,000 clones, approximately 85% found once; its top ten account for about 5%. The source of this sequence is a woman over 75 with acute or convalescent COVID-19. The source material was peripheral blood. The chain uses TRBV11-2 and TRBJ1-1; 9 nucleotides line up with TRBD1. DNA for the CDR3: TGTGCCAGCAGCTTTGTGACAGGGGGCACTGAAGCTTTCTTT. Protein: CASSFVTGGTEAFF.